These 9 T cell receptor beta chains share one sample of origin, sequenced in a study of cytomegalovirus exposure and HLA in healthy donors. TCRdb's table, derived via immunoSEQ multiplex PCR, lists solely in-frame clones and lacks some. The sample yields roughly 68,000 clones, roughly 96% seen once. Sequencing was done on a sample of PBMCs. The receptors originated from a man aged 18 to 30 in good health and CMV-seronegative.

V gene TRBV19 combines with J gene TRBJ1-4, with 10 bases fitting TRBD1. The CDR3 runs to 16 residues. V lost 5 bases, J lost 8 bases, and 11 bases stayed unmatched. Looked up from germline, CDR1 is LNHDA and CDR2 is SQIVND (reference sequence). The CDR3 DNA is TGTGCCAGTAGTCCCCGAACCGGGACAGGGGACGAAAAACTGTTTTTT. Its protein is CASSPRTGTGDEKLFF.

The chain has TRBV4-2 and TRBJ2-2, with 10 nucleotides matching TRBD2. This CDR3 is 15 amino acids long. V shed 2 bases, J shed 3 bases, and the junction held 0 bases outside the gene matches. Germline loops: CDR1 LGHNA, CDR2 YNFKEQ. CDR3 DNA sequence: TGTGCCAGCAGCCAACTAGCGGGAGACACCGGGGAGCTGTTTTTT. Translation: CASSQLAGDTGELFF.

The chain employs TRBV5-1 and TRBJ1-4, with D hard to call. Germline V gene lookup returns CDR1 SGHRS and CDR2 YFSETQ. V gave up 0 bases and J gave up 7 bases, with 10 bases separating them. This CDR3 contains 14 residues. CDR3: CASSLAGLSEKLFF. The CDR3 coding sequence is TGCGCCAGCAGCTTGGCGGGGTTGAGTGAAAAACTGTTTTTT.

The V call is TRBV6-1, the J call TRBJ1-1, with D maybe TRBD1 (6 bases). There are 14 residues in the CDR3. Germline CDR1 reads MNHNS; CDR2 reads SASEGT. V lost 6 bases, J lost 2 bases, and 13 bases lay in between. DNA for the CDR3: TGTGCCAGCAGATCCCAGGGACAAAACACTGAAGCTTTCTTT. This translates into CASRSQGQNTEAFF.

This chain links TRBV14 with TRBJ2-2; 7 bases are a match to TRBD1. The length of the CDR3 is 15 residues. Losses at the gene ends were 1 base for V and 1 base for J; bases not matched to a gene: 0. Germline V gene lookup returns CDR1 SGHDN and CDR2 FVKESK. CDR3 in amino acids: CASSQGQGNTGELFF. DNA of the CDR3: TGTGCCAGCAGCCAAGGACAGGGGAACACCGGGGAGCTGTTTTTT.

J is TRBJ1-5 and V is TRBV2; TRBD1 might be the D (5 bases). V lost 5 bases and J lost 2, with 10 bases in between. The germline CDR1 and CDR2 sequences are SNHLY and FYNNEI. The CDR3 extends over 14 amino acids. The CDR3, as DNA: TGTGCCAGCAGTATTCGGGGGGGCAATCAGCCCCAGCATTTT. Its protein is CASSIRGGNQPQHF.

This chain uses TRBV5-4 with TRBJ1-2, with 8 bases lining up with TRBD1. V lost 4 bases to trimming and J lost 3 bases; unmatched junction nucleotides: 8. In germline, CDR1 is SGHNT, CDR2 YYREEE (reference sequence). This CDR3 comprises 15 residues. The CDR3 sequence is CASSLTGDIDYGYTF. The CDR3, as DNA: TGTGCCAGCAGCCTGACAGGGGATATAGACTATGGCTACACCTTC.

The rearrangement links TRBV7-3 to TRBJ2-5, with a possible D match to TRBD2 (6 bases). Trimming stripped 2 bases from V and 5 bases from J, with 15 bases between. The CDR3 runs to 15 residues. Germline V gives CDR1 SGHTA, CDR2 FQGTGA. The CDR3, as DNA: TGTGCCAGCAGCTTATGGAGGGGCGGGAACGAGACCCAGTACTTC. Protein: CASSLWRGGNETQYF.

As DNA, the CDR3 is TGTGCCAGCAGCCTACAGGGTTTGGGTGAAAAACTGTTTTTT. Protein: CASSLQGLGEKLFF. J is TRBJ1-4 and V is TRBV6-6, with a possible D match to TRBD1 (6 bases). This CDR3 is 14 amino acids long. Trimming pared 6 bases from V and 7 bases from J, leaving 15 bases between. Germline loops: CDR1 MNHNY, CDR2 SVGAGI (reference sequence).